One sample yielded the 8 T cell receptor beta chains listed below, sequenced in a study of cytomegalovirus exposure and HLA in healthy donors. The PCR had 60 Vbeta and 13 Jbeta primers. This table comes from immunoSEQ multiplex PCR, and its TCRdb copy is limited to in-frame clones, with some not included. The sample holds 40,000 or so clones; around two thirds are singletons and the top ten take roughly 6.3%. The specimen sequenced was PBMCs. The receptors shown here come from a man aged 30 to 45 in good health and CMV-seronegative.

CDR3 sequence (DNA): TGTGCCAGCAGCCAGACCGGGACAGCCTACGAGCAGTACTTC. Translated: CASSQTGTAYEQYF. V usage is TRBV6-1 and J usage is TRBJ2-7, with 7 bases lining up with TRBD1. V trimming: 6 bases; J trimming: 2 bases; junction bases outside the gene matches: 7. The CDR3 has 14 residues. CDR1 MNHNS and CDR2 SASEGT come from the germline V gene.

The chain recombines TRBV5-1 with TRBJ2-1, with D maybe TRBD2 (5 bases). This CDR3 contains 16 residues. V was clipped by 1 base and J by 8 bases, with 19 bases between them. Germline V gene sequence: CDR1 SGHRS, CDR2 YFSETQ. The CDR3 region has the DNA TGCGCCAGCAGCTTGATAACGGGAAAAGCGTTCGATGAGCAGTTCTTC. Amino acids: CASSLITGKAFDEQFF.

The genes are TRBV18 and TRBJ2-7, with 9 bases lining up with TRBD1. V gave up 2 bases and J gave up 1 base; unmatched junction bases: 6. In germline, CDR1 is KGHSH, CDR2 LQKENI. The CDR3 sequence is 16 residues long. The CDR3 sequence is CASSPYDRGKSYEQYF. CDR3 nucleotide sequence: TGTGCCAGCTCACCATATGACAGGGGGAAATCCTACGAGCAGTACTTC.

Comment on this clone: Other DNA sequences in the same sample also yield this CDR3. The rearrangement links TRBV30 to TRBJ1-1, with a possible D match to TRBD1 (5 bases). CDR3 length: 13 residues. Trimming pared 0 bases from V and 3 bases from J, leaving 8 bases between. Germline lookup yields CDR1 GTSNPN and CDR2 SVGIG (reference sequence). CDR3: CAWSVRGDTEAFF. As DNA, the CDR3 is TGTGCCTGGAGTGTACGGGGGGACACTGAAGCTTTCTTT.

This clone was seen just once. The chain links TRBV2 to TRBJ2-3, with D perhaps TRBD1 (5 bases). This CDR3 is built from 16 residues. CDR1 and CDR2 from the germline V gene are SNHLY and FYNNEI. The V and J ends lost 1 base and 0 bases respectively, with 11 bases between them. CDR3 sequence: CASSEGGHRSTDTQYF. In DNA, the CDR3 is TGTGCCAGCAGTGAAGGAGGACACCGGAGCACAGATACGCAGTATTTT. Using reference TRBV2 and TRBJ2-3 for the parts outside the CDR3, the full variable domain is EPEVTQTPSHQVTQMGQEVILRCVPISNHLYFYWYRQILGQKVEFLVSFYNNEISEKSEIFDDQFSVERPDGSNFTLKIRSTKLEDSAMYFCASSEGGHRSTDTQYFGPGTRLTVL.

The chain recombines TRBV7-6 with TRBJ2-7; possibly TRBD2 for D (6 bases). The germline V gene has CDR1 SGHVS and CDR2 FNYEAQ. This CDR3 is 16 amino acids long. V gave up 1 base and J gave up 1 base, with 14 bases separating them. The CDR3 bases are TGTGCCAGCAGCTTAGGGTCGCGGGGACCTTCCTACGAGCAGTACTTC. Translated: CASSLGSRGPSYEQYF. The variable domain in full, completed from reference TRBV7-6 and TRBJ2-7, reads GAGVSQSPRYKVTKRGQDVALRCDPISGHVSLYWYRQALGQGPEFLTYFNYEAQQDKSGLPNDRFSAERPEGSISTLTIQRTEQRDSAMYRCASSLGSRGPSYEQYFGPGTRLTVT.

The chain recombines TRBV4-1 with TRBJ2-1; D is perhaps TRBD1 (6 bases). Trimming pared 4 bases from V and 8 bases from J, leaving 9 bases between. The CDR3 length is 12 residues. Germline V gene sequence: CDR1 MGHRA, CDR2 YSYEKL. CDR3 coding DNA: TGCGCCAGCAGCCGCAGGGGAGATGAGCAGTTCTTC. This sequence encodes CASSRRGDEQFF.

This clone was counted a few times. The rearrangement joins TRBV4-1 to TRBJ2-1; D unresolved. CDR3 length: 16 residues. Deletions cut 3 bases from V and 0 bases from J, with 12 bases between. Germline values: CDR1 MGHRA, CDR2 YSYEKL. The CDR3 reads CASSHGIISSYNEQFF. CDR3 DNA sequence: TGCGCCAGCAGCCATGGTATCATCAGCTCCTACAATGAGCAGTTCTTC.